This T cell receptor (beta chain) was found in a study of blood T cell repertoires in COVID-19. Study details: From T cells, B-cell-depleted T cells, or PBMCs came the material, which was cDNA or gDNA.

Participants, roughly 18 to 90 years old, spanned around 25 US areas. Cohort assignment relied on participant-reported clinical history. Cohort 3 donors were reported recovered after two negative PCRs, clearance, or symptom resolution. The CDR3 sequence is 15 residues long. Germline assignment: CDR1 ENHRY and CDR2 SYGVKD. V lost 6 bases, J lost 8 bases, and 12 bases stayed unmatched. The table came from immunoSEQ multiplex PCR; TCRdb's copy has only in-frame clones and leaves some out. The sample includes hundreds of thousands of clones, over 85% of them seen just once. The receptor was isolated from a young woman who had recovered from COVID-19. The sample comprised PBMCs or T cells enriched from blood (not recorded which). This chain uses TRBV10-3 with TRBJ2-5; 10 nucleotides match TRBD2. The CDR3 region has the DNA TGTGCCATCAGCTCTAGCGGGAGAAACGGAGAAACCCAGTACTTC. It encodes CAISSSGRNGETQYF.